What follows is one TCR beta chain and its context. This sample was taken from a study of T cell changes during pregnancy in multiple sclerosis. V was clipped by 5 bases and J by 4 bases, with 13 bases between them. CDR1 is SEHNR and CDR2 is FQNEAQ in the germline V gene (reference sequence). The CDR3 totals 14 residues. Assay used: immunoSEQ multiplex PCR; TCRdb lists only in-frame clones, some missing. The data contain 65,000 to 75,000 clones, approximately 92% of them seen just once; the ten biggest clones take up 2.5% to 3.5%. The rearrangement uses TRBV7-9 and TRBJ2-3; D not resolved. The clonotype originates from a female donor in good health, enrolled as a control in a pregnancy study. The source was CD8+ T cells from peripheral blood mononuclear cells, collected in the third trimester of pregnancy. CDR3 nucleotide sequence: TGTGCCAGCAGCCAGAGGAACGCACCAGATACGCAGTATTTT. It translates to CASSQRNAPDTQYF.